The source of this TCR beta chain is a study of blood T cell repertoires in COVID-19. The V and J ends lost 5 bases and 5 bases respectively, with 6 bases between them. This CDR3 has 11 amino acids. Germline-derived CDR1 and CDR2 are SGHAT and FQNNGV. TCRdb's copy holds only in-frame clones and misses some; the assay was immunoSEQ multiplex PCR. The profile covers about 76,000 clones, with about 85% appearing a single time and approximately 10% taken by the ten largest. The sequenced sample was peripheral blood. This sequence originates from a man in his sixties with COVID-19, enrolled during active disease. The chain joins TRBV11-2 to TRBJ2-5; the D is unclear. CDR3 residues: CASSTKETQYF. CDR3 sequence (DNA): TGTGCCAGCAGCACAAAGGAGACCCAGTACTTC.